The rows below give T cell receptor beta chains drawn from one sample of a study of blood T cell repertoires in COVID-19. TCRdb keeps only in-frame clones here, not all; method: immunoSEQ multiplex PCR. The sample lists roughly 42,000 clones; 75% to 90% were seen once. Material: peripheral blood. The receptor source for this set is a man in his thirties or forties with active or convalescent COVID-19. Each CDR3 is given with its conserved first and last residue. A D gene is named only where the DNA matches it firmly. Size tells how often a clone was seen (once, few, many) or the class of an expanded clone, and some rows leave it out.

CDR3,DNA,J,size,D,V
CASSEGQRYEQYF,TGTGCCAGCAGTGAAGGACAACGCTACGAGCAGTACTTC,TRBJ2-7,NA,NA,TRBV6-1
CASSDRGSHNEQFF,TGCGCCAGTTCGGACAGGGGAAGCCACAATGAGCAGTTCTTC,TRBJ2-1,NA,TRBD1,TRBV5-1
CASRGQGNTEAFF,TGCGCCAGCAGGGGACAGGGGAACACTGAAGCTTTCTTT,TRBJ1-1,NA,TRBD1,TRBV10-1
CASSSAGSSYNEQFF,TGTGCCAGCAGCTCAGCGGGGAGCTCCTACAATGAGCAGTTCTTC,TRBJ2-1,NA,TRBD2,TRBV7-2
CASSRNTEAFF,TGTGCCAGCAGCCGTAACACTGAAGCTTTCTTT,TRBJ1-1,NA,NA,TRBV5-4
CATWRDRGGNEAFF,TGTGCCACCTGGAGGGACAGGGGAGGCAATGAAGCTTTCTTT,TRBJ1-1,few,TRBD1,TRBV6-5
CASSPAQISTDTQYF,TGTGCCAGCAGCCCCGCACAAATTAGCACAGATACGCAGTATTTT,TRBJ2-3,NA,NA,TRBV7-2
CATSGSGKSTNYGYTF,TGTGCCACCAGTGGGTCCGGGAAGTCGACTAACTATGGCTACACCTTC,TRBJ1-2,once,NA,TRBV24-1
CASSDSPGVAPLHF,TGTGCCAGCAGTGACTCGCCCGGGGTGGCACCCCTCCACTTT,TRBJ1-6,NA,NA,TRBV6-4
CASSPLPAGTNQPQHF,TGTGCCAGTAGCCCCCTCCCAGCGGGGACTAATCAGCCCCAGCATTTT,TRBJ1-5,NA,NA,TRBV19
CASSFSSGQETQYF,TGTGCCAGCAGCTTTAGTAGCGGCCAAGAGACCCAGTACTTC,TRBJ2-5,NA,NA,TRBV11-2
CATSDSIAGAVEQFF,TGTGCCACCAGTGACTCGATAGCGGGAGCGGTAGAGCAGTTCTTC,TRBJ2-1,NA,TRBD2,TRBV24-1
CASSNGGRTEAFF,TGTGCCAGTAGTAACGGGGGGAGGACTGAAGCTTTCTTT,TRBJ1-1,NA,NA,TRBV19
CASSPRDRDHNEQFF,TGTGCCAGTAGCCCCAGGGACAGGGACCACAATGAGCAGTTCTTC,TRBJ2-1,NA,TRBD1,TRBV19
CASSVNTHSYEQYF,TGTGCCAGCAGCGTAAATACACACTCCTACGAGCAGTACTTC,TRBJ2-7,NA,NA,TRBV9
CASSLFLSANEKLFF,TGTGCCAGCAGCTTATTCCTTTCCGCTAATGAAAAACTGTTTTTT,TRBJ1-4,NA,NA,TRBV11-2
CASSRGLGETQYF,TGTGCCAGCAGCCGGGGACTTGGAGAGACCCAGTACTTC,TRBJ2-5,NA,NA,TRBV7-2
CASSWAPGRGCNQPQHF,TGTGCCAGCAGCTGGGCCCCGGGGCGGGGTTGCAATCAGCCCCAGCATTTT,TRBJ1-5,NA,NA,TRBV21-1
CASSSRPGAATYEQYF,TGTGCCAGCAGCTCCCGGCCTGGGGCAGCTACCTACGAGCAGTACTTC,TRBJ2-7,NA,NA,TRBV11-2
CASSFGSTVSGNTIYF,TGTGCCAGCAGTTTCGGGTCTACCGTCTCTGGAAACACCATATATTTT,TRBJ1-3,few,NA,TRBV7-6
CASSRRRAGQETQYF,TGTGCCAGCAGCCGCCGGCGGGCAGGACAAGAGACCCAGTACTTC,TRBJ2-5,NA,NA,TRBV7-9
CASSYGGGGNTIYF,TGTGCCAGCAGTTATGGTGGCGGTGGAAACACCATATATTTT,TRBJ1-3,NA,NA,TRBV6-5
CASSRDSPPYNEQFF,TGTGCCAGTAGTAGGGACAGTCCCCCCTACAATGAGCAGTTCTTC,TRBJ2-1,NA,TRBD1,TRBV19
CASSRWEGSNEQFF,TGTGCCAGCAGTCGGTGGGAGGGGTCCAATGAGCAGTTCTTC,TRBJ2-1,NA,TRBD2,TRBV6-2/TRBV6-3
CASSSPTGGLAPLHF,TGTGCCAGCAGTTCACCGACAGGGGGGTTGGCACCCCTCCACTTT,TRBJ1-6,NA,TRBD1,TRBV6-5
CASSVNRDRANNEQFF,TGTGCCAGCAGCGTAAACCGGGACAGGGCTAACAATGAGCAGTTCTTC,TRBJ2-1,NA,TRBD1,TRBV9
CASSPSAGGWETQYF,TGTGCCAGCTCACCAAGCGCAGGGGGCTGGGAGACCCAGTACTTC,TRBJ2-5,NA,TRBD1,TRBV18
CASSLGTSGRQETQYF,TGTGCCAGCAGCTTAGGTACTAGCGGGAGGCAAGAGACCCAGTACTTC,TRBJ2-5,NA,TRBD2,TRBV11-3
CASSLIGGTNTGELFF,TGTGCCAGCAGCTTAATTGGGGGCACGAACACCGGGGAGCTGTTTTTT,TRBJ2-2,once,NA,TRBV7-8